Sequencing of this TCR beta chain was carried out in a study of T cell responses to AZD1222 COVID-19 vaccine. Study-wide points: Reports say nearly half of spike-specific TCRs go after unmutated variant regions. Recipients of two AZD1222 doses showed rising Spike-specific TCR breadth and depth.

This table comes from immunoSEQ multiplex PCR, and its TCRdb copy is limited to in-frame clones, with some not included. The sample lists about 150,000 clones; about 87% were seen once. The germline gives CDR1 LNHDA, CDR2 SQIVND (reference sequence). V dropped 8 bases and J dropped 0 bases, with 17 bases sitting between them. The length of the CDR3 is 16 residues. In regard to this clone: What it binds is not known.

The material was peripheral blood, obtained on day 0 of AZD1222 vaccination. The receptor was isolated from an adult in good health. The chain uses TRBV19 and TRBJ2-1; D not certain. CDR3 DNA: TGTGCCAGTGTCAAAACAGCCTTGAGCTCCTACAATGAGCAGTTCTTC. Translation: CASVKTALSSYNEQFF.